This TCR beta chain was sequenced for a study of OX40 agonist ivuxolimab in advanced cancers. Study outcomes and limitations: Both CD4+ and CD8+ T cell populations in blood had undergone clonal expansion by week 6 at 0.1 to 3.0 mg/kg.

At cycle 4 day 1, cycle 7 day 1, and baseline, blood was sampled. A note on this clone: Its target is unknown.

TCRdb keeps only in-frame clones here, not all; method: immunoSEQ multiplex PCR. The sample records 70,000 to 95,000 clones, around 86% being singletons. The germline V gene encodes CDR1 ENHRY and CDR2 SYGVKD. The CDR3 loop spans 15 amino acids. J gave up 5 bases and V 7 bases, and 10 bases lay outside the gene matches. The receptor was isolated from an adult with an advanced solid tumor such as melanoma, head and neck, liver or kidney cancer. The chain carries TRBV10-3 and TRBJ2-7; 11 bases align to TRBD2. Sequences were derived from CD4+ or CD8+ T cells sorted from blood, sampled in a trial of the OX40 agonist ivuxolimab. CDR3 coding DNA: TGTGCCATCACCCCCCGACTAGCGGGAATCCACGAGCAGTACTTC. Its translation is CAITPRLAGIHEQYF.